This is a list of T cell receptor beta chains from one sample in a study of cytomegalovirus exposure and HLA in healthy donors. Method: immunoSEQ multiplex PCR; TCRdb's copy keeps in-frame clones and lacks some. The repertoire holds about 170,000 clones, around four fifths seen once, with 2.5% to 3.5% in the top ten. Sequencing was done on a sample of PBMCs. The receptor set was obtained from a female donor in good health and CMV-seronegative. Both conserved end residues are trimmed from each CDR3. The order of the fields is V gene, J gene, CDR3 protein.

V: TRBV27
J: TRBJ2-3
CDR3: ASSLSGGALTDTQY

V: TRBV7-9
J: TRBJ2-1
CDR3: ASSLGGIHNEQF

V: TRBV6-5
J: TRBJ2-5
CDR3: ASSYSGPETQY

V: TRBV5-1
J: TRBJ1-1
CDR3: ASSLEPGQLEAF

V: TRBV6-5
J: TRBJ1-1
CDR3: ASSQRGQANTEAF

V: TRBV2
J: TRBJ2-1
CDR3: ASSEALEREGFWEQF

V: TRBV7-9
J: TRBJ2-1
CDR3: ASSGGQGVWF

V: TRBV19
J: TRBJ2-1
CDR3: ASSIDYRGGARYNEQF

V: TRBV5-4
J: TRBJ1-6
CDR3: ASSLEGFNSPLH

V: TRBV30
J: TRBJ2-2
CDR3: AWSSTGVGELF

V: TRBV11-2
J: TRBJ1-1
CDR3: ASSVTGGSMNTEAF

V: TRBV19
J: TRBJ2-2
CDR3: ASRSGGPNTGELF

V: TRBV28
J: TRBJ2-5
CDR3: ASSQPAGGETQY

V: TRBV14
J: TRBJ2-1
CDR3: ASSQDLVLAGEDEILDEQF

V: TRBV30
J: TRBJ1-1
CDR3: AWGQGGRTEAF

V: TRBV7-3
J: TRBJ1-2
CDR3: ASSFDRAAYGYT

V: TRBV14
J: TRBJ2-3
CDR3: ASSQLAGLADTQY

V: TRBV5-6
J: TRBJ2-1
CDR3: ASSLLLQGGGNEQF

V: TRBV5-1
J: TRBJ2-3
CDR3: ASSYRGDTQY

V: TRBV15
J: TRBJ1-3
CDR3: ATTTGGSGNTIY

V: TRBV4-1
J: TRBJ2-1
CDR3: ASSQGGPEQF

V: TRBV5-1
J: TRBJ1-1
CDR3: ASSLDVGGQGLGNTEAF

V: TRBV16
J: TRBJ1-6
CDR3: ASSRQTGPPLH

V: TRBV25-1
J: TRBJ1-5
CDR3: ASSPGGRTRDQPQH

V: TRBV18
J: TRBJ1-1
CDR3: ASSPDPHRGTEAF